A single sample gave rise to the 22 T cell receptor beta chains below, sequenced in a study of early T cells in non-severe SARS-CoV-2 infection. In TCRdb, the 5' RACE reads were re-called with MiXCR into one record per CDR3 protein. The sample yields roughly 69,000 distinct CDR3 sequences, less than 9.5% seen once. The material was whole blood, obtained at baseline. The receptor set was obtained from an adult who was a healthcare worker with PCR-confirmed SARS-CoV-2 infection or an uninfected control (not recorded which).

At least ten counts were recorded for this clonotype. V and J are TRBV6-1 and TRBJ1-5; D remains unclear. CDR1 is MNHNS and CDR2 is SASEGT in the germline V gene. The CDR3 has 15 residues. Deletions cut 2 bases from V and 1 base from J, with 9 bases between. Here the CDR3 DNA reads TGTGCCAGCAGTGAAAAAATCTCGAGCAATCAGCCCCAGCATTTT. Protein product: CASSEKISSNQPQHF.

This clonotype was seen a handful of times. The V gene is TRBV7-2, the J gene TRBJ1-4; 8 nucleotides agree with TRBD1. V shed 5 bases and J 8 bases; nucleotides not matched to a gene: 13. This CDR3 has 16 amino acids. The germline V gene has CDR1 SGHTA and CDR2 FQGNSA. The CDR3 spells CASSPDGTGLGEKLFF. The CDR3 region has the DNA TGTGCCAGCAGCCCCGACGGGACAGGCCTGGGGGAAAAACTGTTTTTT.

This clonotype showed up many times. V gene TRBV19 combines with J gene TRBJ2-3; 11 bases are a match to TRBD2. Looked up from germline, CDR1 is LNHDA and CDR2 is SQIVND (reference sequence). V shed 5 bases, J shed 1 base, and the junction held 5 bases outside the gene matches. The length of the CDR3 is 16 residues. As DNA, the CDR3 is TGTGCCAGTAGTCGACTAGCGGGGACCCGCACAGATACGCAGTATTTT. Translated, it gives CASSRLAGTRTDTQYF.

The chain is built from TRBV4-1 and TRBJ2-5; 10 bases align to TRBD2. The germline CDR1 and CDR2 sequences are MGHRA and YSYEKL. The junction had 12 bases not matched to a gene; V was cut back by 5 bases and J by 0 bases. The CDR3 is 18 residues long. CDR3 sequence: CASSFVSYGLADQETQYF. CDR3 bases: TGCGCCAGCAGCTTCGTATCATATGGACTAGCGGACCAAGAGACCCAGTACTTC.

Ten or more counts support this clonotype. This chain uses TRBV7-9 with TRBJ2-7; 7 bases map to TRBD1. This CDR3 is built from 17 residues. Germline CDR1 is SEHNR and CDR2 is FQNEAQ (reference sequence). V trimming: 4 bases; J trimming: 2 bases; junction bases outside the gene matches: 14. Here the CDR3 reads CASSYPTPRGQTYEQYF. Here the CDR3 DNA reads TGTGCCAGCAGCTATCCAACACCACGGGGACAGACCTACGAGCAGTACTTC.

The gene calls are TRBV6-1 and TRBJ2-3; 9 nucleotides align to TRBD2. Looked up from germline, CDR1 is MNHNS and CDR2 is SASEGT. The CDR3 loop spans 14 amino acids. Unmatched junction bases numbered 6, after V lost 7 bases and J lost 4 bases. CDR3 loop: CASNSGSIPDTQYF. In nucleotides, the CDR3 is TGTGCCAGCAATAGCGGGAGTATCCCAGATACGCAGTATTTT.

This clonotype was found once. CDR3 sequence reads: CASSSAWEGPTSNTEAFF. The CDR3 DNA reads as TGTGCCAGCAGCTCGGCTTGGGAGGGGCCTACCTCGAACACTGAAGCTTTCTTT. V usage is TRBV7-3 and J usage is TRBJ1-1, with D possibly matching TRBD1 (5 bases). The CDR3 runs 18 residues. CDR1 is SGHTA, CDR2 FQGTGA, per germline. V gave up 4 bases and J gave up 1 base, with 22 bases separating them.

This clonotype has only a few counts. V gene TRBV15 combines with J gene TRBJ1-6; 7 bases are shared with TRBD1. The J segment lost 10 bases and the V segment lost 1 base, leaving 4 bases of the junction unmatched. Germline CDR1 is LNHNV and CDR2 is YYDKDF (reference sequence). The CDR3 has 14 amino acids. DNA for the CDR3: TGTGCCACCAGCAGAGGGGACAGTAAATCACCCCTCCACTTT. This encodes CATSRGDSKSPLHF.

This clonotype came up many times. The chain couples TRBV6-9 to TRBJ1-1; the D is unclear. The CDR3 covers 13 residues. The germline CDR1 and CDR2 sequences are MNHGY and SVAAGI. Trimming pared 5 bases from V and 1 base from J, leaving 8 bases between. As DNA, the CDR3 is TGTGCCAGCAGTACCCAGGAGAACACTGAAGCTTTCTTT. Translation: CASSTQENTEAFF.

This clonotype showed up just a few times. CDR3 nucleotide sequence: TGCAGTGCTCCCCCATCGGGTAAACAGCCCCAGCATTTT. Translated: CSAPPSGKQPQHF. The rearrangement links TRBV20-1 to TRBJ1-5; D ambiguous. The V gene's germline CDR1 is DFQATT and CDR2 SNEGSKA (reference sequence). The length of the CDR3 is 13 residues. The V and J ends lost 5 bases and 7 bases respectively, with 15 bases between them.

This CDR3 reads CASSYRAGGTRNNEQFF. CDR3 in DNA: TGTGCCAGCAGCTACAGAGCGGGAGGGACGAGGAACAATGAGCAGTTCTTC. The chain recombines TRBV7-8 with TRBJ2-1, with 10 bases identical to TRBD2. CDR1 and CDR2 (germline): SGHVS, FQNEAQ. This CDR3 spans 17 amino acids. The trim removed 4 bases at V and 5 bases at J, leaving 11 bases unmatched. Variable domain in full (rest from reference TRBV7-8 and TRBJ2-1): GAGVSQSPRYKVAKRGQDVALRCDPISGHVSLFWYQQALGQGPEFLTYFQNEAQLDKSGLPSDRFFAERPEGSVSTLKIQRTQQEDSAVYLCASSYRAGGTRNNEQFFGPGTRLTVL.

This clonotype was counted many times. The chain employs TRBV11-2 and TRBJ2-2, with TRBD2 identical over 10 bases. This CDR3 has 15 amino acids. Germline V gene data show CDR1 as SGHAT and CDR2 as FQNNGV. Germline trimming cut 3 bases from V and 4 bases from J; bases unmatched to any gene: 2. The DNA of the CDR3 is TGTGCCAGCAGCTTGCTAGCGGGAGCCACCGGGGAGCTGTTTTTT. Translated, it gives CASSLLAGATGELFF.

At least ten counts were recorded for this clonotype. This sequence joins TRBV29-1 and TRBJ2-3; the D call may be TRBD1 or TRBD2 (5 bases each). Trimming took 5 bases from V and 2 from J, leaving 14 bases between them. Germline CDR1 is SQVTM and CDR2 is ANQGSEA. CDR3 size: 14 residues. CDR3 bases: TGCAGCGTTACAGGAGGCTCTTTCACAGATACGCAGTATTTT. This gives the protein CSVTGGSFTDTQYF.

This clonotype was detected only a few times. V usage is TRBV12-3 or TRBV12-4 and J usage is TRBJ1-5; D gene uncertain. The CDR3 length is 13 residues. Trimming took off 1 base at V and 4 bases at J, with 5 bases between the two ends. The CDR3 region has the DNA TGTGCCAGCAGTTTAGGGGTTAATCAGCCCCAGCATTTT. It specifies CASSLGVNQPQHF.

This clonotype was recorded a few times. The genes are TRBV18 and TRBJ1-4; 9 bases are shared with TRBD1. This CDR3 comprises 14 residues. Germline values: CDR1 KGHSH, CDR2 LQKENI. V lost 3 bases, J lost 7 bases, and 3 bases stayed unmatched. The CDR3 sequence is CASSPWTGAEKLFF. CDR3 coding DNA: TGTGCCAGCTCACCTTGGACAGGGGCTGAAAAACTGTTTTTT.

The gene calls are TRBV9 and TRBJ1-6; 7 bases fit TRBD1. The CDR3 spans 15 residues. Losses at the gene ends were 2 bases for V and 8 bases for J; bases not matched to a gene: 7. The V gene's germline CDR1 is SGDLS and CDR2 YYNGEE. CDR3 amino acids: CASSVGTARDSPLHF. In nucleotides, the CDR3 is TGTGCCAGCAGCGTGGGGACAGCGCGGGATTCACCCCTCCACTTT.

CDR3 protein: CSALWVNYGYTF. The CDR3 DNA follows: TGCAGCGCCCTATGGGTTAACTATGGCTACACCTTC. This chain uses TRBV29-1 with TRBJ1-2; the D is unclear. V was trimmed by 7 bases and J by 1 base, leaving 10 bases between them. The CDR3 runs 12 residues. Germline CDR1 and CDR2: SQVTM and ANQGSEA. Variable domain in full (rest from reference TRBV29-1 and TRBJ1-2): SAVISQKPSRDICQRGTSLTIQCQVDSQVTMMFWYRQQPGQSLTLIATANQGSEATYESGFVIDKFPISRPNLTFSTLTVSNMSPEDSSIYLCSALWVNYGYTFGSGTRLTVV.

The CDR3 region is CASILGGKLYNEQFF. The CDR3 nucleotides are TGTGCCAGCATCCTAGGTGGGAAACTCTACAATGAGCAGTTCTTC. The chain employs TRBV12-3 or TRBV12-4 and TRBJ2-1; D is uncertain. The CDR3 loop spans 15 amino acids. Trimming stripped 7 bases from V and 3 bases from J, with 16 bases between.

J is TRBJ1-2 and V is TRBV7-9, with D unresolved. There are 14 residues in the CDR3. Trimming took 1 base from V and 2 from J, leaving 8 bases between them. Germline-derived CDR1 and CDR2 are SEHNR and FQNEAQ (reference sequence). The CDR3 loop is CASSLERGNYGYTF. CDR3 bases: TGTGCCAGCAGCTTAGAGCGCGGGAACTATGGCTACACCTTC.

This clonotype has only a few counts. This chain connects TRBV6-2 or TRBV6-3 to TRBJ2-1; a weak D match, TRBD2 (5 bases). CDR1 and CDR2 from the germline V gene are MNHEY and SVGEGT. The CDR3 sequence is 17 residues long. Deletions cut 6 bases from V and 0 bases from J, with 18 bases between. The CDR3 here is CASRGFRGTSSYNEQFF. The CDR3 DNA sequence: TGTGCCAGCAGAGGGTTCCGGGGAACGAGCTCCTACAATGAGCAGTTCTTC.

This clonotype was picked up many times. The junction and the germline gene differ at one end; a read error may be behind it. This chain uses TRBV29-1 with TRBJ2-1; 9 positions match TRBD2. In germline, CDR1 is SQVTM, CDR2 ANQGSEA. This CDR3 is built from 13 residues. The DNA of the CDR3 is TGCACCGTTGCGGCGGGAGGGTCCAATGAGCAGTTCTTC. Protein product: CTVAAGGSNEQFF.

This clonotype was counted many times. This rearrangement joins TRBV4-2 to TRBJ2-3; TRBD2 is a possible D gene (5 bases). Looked up from germline, CDR1 is LGHNA and CDR2 is YNFKEQ. This CDR3 has 15 residues. Trimming removed 1 base from V and 0 bases from J, with 8 bases in between. CDR3 bases: TGTGCCAGCAGCCAAGGCGGAGGAAGCACAGATACGCAGTATTTT. This codes for CASSQGGGSTDTQYF.